These 9 T cell receptor beta chains came from one sample sequenced in a study of blood T cell repertoires in COVID-19. Libraries were prepared by immunoSEQ multiplex PCR; TCRdb keeps only in-frame clonotypes and omits some of them. The data show around 250,000 clones, approximately 82% seen once. Specimen: PBMCs or T cells enriched from blood (not recorded which). The receptors come from a man in his forties or fifties who had been exposed to COVID-19.

This clone has only one observation. The chain has TRBV5-8 and TRBJ2-7; D is unclear. Germline V gene data show CDR1 as SGHTS and CDR2 as YDEGEE. The V end was cut by 0 bases, the J end by 6 bases, with 7 bases between. The CDR3 consists of 12 residues. CDR3 region: CASSLGLVEQYF. In DNA form, the CDR3 reads TGTGCCAGCAGCTTGGGACTTGTCGAGCAGTACTTC.

The gene calls are TRBV5-1 and TRBJ2-3; a weak D match, TRBD2 (5 bases). The CDR3 contains 15 residues. V lost 1 base and J lost 2, with 11 bases in between. Per the germline V gene, CDR1 is SGHRS and CDR2 is YFSETQ. The CDR3 protein is CASSLRRADTDTQYF. DNA for the CDR3: TGCGCCAGCAGCTTGCGGCGGGCGGACACAGATACGCAGTATTTT.

This clone has only one observation. This chain joins TRBV19 and TRBJ1-2, with 7 bases that match TRBD1. After removal of 7 bases from V and 3 bases from J, the junction contained 11 bases not matched to a gene. Germline CDR1 reads LNHDA; CDR2 reads SQIVND (reference sequence). The CDR3 is made up of 15 amino acids. The CDR3 DNA sequence: TGTGCCAGTAATGGCCAGGGAAGGGGGCACTATGGCTACACCTTC. Translated: CASNGQGRGHYGYTF.

The chain carries TRBV24-1 and TRBJ2-5; 8 bases line up with TRBD1. The CDR3 runs to 15 residues. CDR1 is KGHDR, CDR2 SFDVKD, per germline. V lost 6 bases and J lost 5; bases outside the gene matches: 10. CDR3 coding DNA: TGTGCCACCAGTACTGACAGGGGAGCCGGGGAGACCCAGTACTTC. It translates to CATSTDRGAGETQYF.

This clone was found a few times. The chain links TRBV6-5 to TRBJ1-6; 7 bases align to TRBD1. The CDR3 totals 15 residues. Trimming took 6 bases from V and 8 from J; bases not matched to a gene: 10. Germline V gives CDR1 MNHEY, CDR2 SVGAGI. CDR3: CASRQDRVWDSPLHF. CDR3 coding DNA: TGTGCCAGCAGACAAGACAGGGTTTGGGATTCACCCCTCCACTTT.

V and J are TRBV19 and TRBJ2-7; D is perhaps TRBD1 (5 bases). Trimming shortened V by 0 bases and J by 0 bases, and 9 bases separated the two germline ends. The CDR3 spans 15 residues. CDR1 is LNHDA, CDR2 SQIVND, per germline (reference sequence). CDR3 coding DNA: TGTGCCAGTAGTATAGACCACAGGAGCTCCTACGAGCAGTACTTC. Translation gives CASSIDHRSSYEQYF.

The chain carries TRBV12-5 and TRBJ1-5, with D maybe TRBD1 (6 bases). CDR3 length: 16 residues. CDR1 is LGHNT, CDR2 FRNRAP, per germline. Between the trimmed V and J ends, which lost 2 bases and 4 bases, there was a span of 15 bases. The CDR3 loop reads CASGLPGRGANQPQHF. As DNA, the CDR3 is TGTGCTAGTGGTTTGCCTGGGAGGGGGGCGAATCAGCCCCAGCATTTT.

The chain is built from TRBV6-5 and TRBJ2-2; D is possibly TRBD1 (6 bases). The CDR3 length is 13 residues. Germline CDR1 reads MNHEY; CDR2 reads SVGAGI. V was trimmed by 8 bases and J by 5 bases, leaving 12 bases between them. The CDR3 DNA sequence: TGTGCCAGCCGCAGGACAGTGACCGGGGAGCTGTTTTTT. Amino acids: CASRRTVTGELFF.

The chain carries TRBV30 and TRBJ1-2; maybe TRBD1 (5 bases). The CDR3 spans 14 residues. Germline V gene data show CDR1 as GTSNPN and CDR2 as SVGIG (reference sequence). V lost 8 bases to trimming and J lost 3 bases, with 19 bases between them. The CDR3 reads CATSGSRGDYGYTF. CDR3 DNA sequence: TGTGCCACGAGCGGGTCTCGGGGGGACTATGGCTACACCTTC.